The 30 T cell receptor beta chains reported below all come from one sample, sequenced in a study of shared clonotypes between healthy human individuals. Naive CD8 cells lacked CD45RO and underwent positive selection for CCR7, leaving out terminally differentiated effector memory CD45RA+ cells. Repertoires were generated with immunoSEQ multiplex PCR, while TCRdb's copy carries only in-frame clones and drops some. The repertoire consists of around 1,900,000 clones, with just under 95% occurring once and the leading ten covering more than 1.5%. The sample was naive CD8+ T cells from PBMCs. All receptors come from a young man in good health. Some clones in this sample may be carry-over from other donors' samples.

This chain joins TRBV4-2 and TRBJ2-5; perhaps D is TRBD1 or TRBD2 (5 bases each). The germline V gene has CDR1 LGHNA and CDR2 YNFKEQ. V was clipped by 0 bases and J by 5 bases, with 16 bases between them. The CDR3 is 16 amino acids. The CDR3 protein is CASSQDPPGSEETQYF. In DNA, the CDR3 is TGTGCCAGCAGCCAAGACCCCCCAGGGAGCGAGGAGACCCAGTACTTC.

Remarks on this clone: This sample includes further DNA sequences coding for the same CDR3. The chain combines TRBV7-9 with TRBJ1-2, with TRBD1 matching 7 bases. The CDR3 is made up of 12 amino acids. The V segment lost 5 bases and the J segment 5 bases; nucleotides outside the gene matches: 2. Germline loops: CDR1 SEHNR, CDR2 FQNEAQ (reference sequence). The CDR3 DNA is TGTGCCAGCAGCCCAGGGGGTTATGGCTACACCTTC. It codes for CASSPGGYGYTF.

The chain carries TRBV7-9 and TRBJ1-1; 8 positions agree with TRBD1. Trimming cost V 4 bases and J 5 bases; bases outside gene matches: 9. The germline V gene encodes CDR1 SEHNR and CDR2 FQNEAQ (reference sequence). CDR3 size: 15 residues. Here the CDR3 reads CASSSTNRGKTEAFF. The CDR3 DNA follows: TGTGCCAGCAGCTCAACCAACAGGGGGAAGACTGAAGCTTTCTTT.

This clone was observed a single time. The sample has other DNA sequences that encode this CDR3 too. CDR3 bases: TGTGCCAGCAGCGTAGGAAGAACGAACACTGAAGCTTTCTTT. The encoded protein is CASSVGRTNTEAFF. The rearrangement uses TRBV9 and TRBJ1-1; D gene ambiguous. The CDR3 contains 14 residues. Germline CDR1 reads SGDLS; CDR2 reads YYNGEE. V lost 0 bases, J lost 1 base, and 7 bases lay in between. Filled out from reference TRBV9 and TRBJ1-1, the complete variable domain reads DSGVTQTPKHLITATGQRVTLRCSPRSGDLSVYWYQQSLDQGLQFLIQYYNGEERAKGNILERFSAQQFPDLHSELNLSSLELGDSALYFCASSVGRTNTEAFFGQGTRLTVV.

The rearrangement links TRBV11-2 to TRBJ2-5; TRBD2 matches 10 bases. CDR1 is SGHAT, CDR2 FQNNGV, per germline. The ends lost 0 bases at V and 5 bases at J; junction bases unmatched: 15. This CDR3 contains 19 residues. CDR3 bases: TGTGCCAGCAGCTTAGATGGCGGTTGGGCTAGCGGGAGTGTGGAGACCCAGTACTTC. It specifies CASSLDGGWASGSVETQYF.

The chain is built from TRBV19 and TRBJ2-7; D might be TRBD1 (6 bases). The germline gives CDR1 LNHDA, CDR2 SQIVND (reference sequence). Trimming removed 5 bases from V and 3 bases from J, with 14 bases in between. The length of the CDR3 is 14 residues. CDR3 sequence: CASSVGDTFYEQYF. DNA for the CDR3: TGTGCCAGTAGTGTTGGGGACACCTTCTACGAGCAGTACTTC.

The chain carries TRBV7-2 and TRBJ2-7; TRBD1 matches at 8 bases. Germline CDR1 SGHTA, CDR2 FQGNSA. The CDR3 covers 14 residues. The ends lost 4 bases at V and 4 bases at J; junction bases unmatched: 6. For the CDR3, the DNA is TGTGCCAGCAGCTCAACCGGGACAGGATACGAGCAGTACTTC. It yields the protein CASSSTGTGYEQYF.

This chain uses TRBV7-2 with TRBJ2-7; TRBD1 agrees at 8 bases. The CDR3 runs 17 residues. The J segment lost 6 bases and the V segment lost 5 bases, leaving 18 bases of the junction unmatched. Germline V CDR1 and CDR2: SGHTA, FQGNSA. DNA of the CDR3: TGTGCCAGCAGCCAGAGTCCTGCGGGACAGGCCCAGGGCGAGCAGTACTTC. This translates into CASSQSPAGQAQGEQYF.

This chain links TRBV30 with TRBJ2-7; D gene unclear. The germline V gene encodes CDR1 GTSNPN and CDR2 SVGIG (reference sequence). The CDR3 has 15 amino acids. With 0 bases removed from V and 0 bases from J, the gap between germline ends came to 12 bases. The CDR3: CAWSVAAKNSYEQYF. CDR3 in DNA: TGTGCCTGGAGTGTAGCAGCCAAAAACTCCTACGAGCAGTACTTC.

CDR3 sequence: CASSWASNYGYTF. In DNA form, the CDR3 reads TGTGCCAGCAGCTGGGCAAGTAACTATGGCTACACCTTC. The chain employs TRBV28 and TRBJ1-2; D call uncertain. CDR1 and CDR2 from the germline V gene are MDHEN and SYDVKM. The CDR3 length is 13 residues. V was clipped by 6 bases and J by 1 base, with 9 bases between them.

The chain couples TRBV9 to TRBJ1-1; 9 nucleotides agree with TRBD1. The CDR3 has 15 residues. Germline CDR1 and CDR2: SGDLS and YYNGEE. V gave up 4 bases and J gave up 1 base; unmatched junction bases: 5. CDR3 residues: CASSPGTGTNTEAFF. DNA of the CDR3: TGTGCCAGCAGCCCCGGGACAGGGACGAACACTGAAGCTTTCTTT.

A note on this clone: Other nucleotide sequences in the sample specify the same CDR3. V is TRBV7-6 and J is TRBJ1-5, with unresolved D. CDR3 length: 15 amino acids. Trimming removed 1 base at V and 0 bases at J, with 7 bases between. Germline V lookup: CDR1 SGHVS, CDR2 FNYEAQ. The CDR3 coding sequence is TGTGCCAGCAGCTTAGGGGGATATAGCAATCAGCCCCAGCATTTT. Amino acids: CASSLGGYSNQPQHF.

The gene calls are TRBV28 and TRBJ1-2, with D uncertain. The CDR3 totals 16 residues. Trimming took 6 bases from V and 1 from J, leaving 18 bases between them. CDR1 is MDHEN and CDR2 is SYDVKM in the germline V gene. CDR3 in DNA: TGTGCCAGCAGCCATCTGTCTAGTCCGAATAACTATGGCTACACCTTC. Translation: CASSHLSSPNNYGYTF.

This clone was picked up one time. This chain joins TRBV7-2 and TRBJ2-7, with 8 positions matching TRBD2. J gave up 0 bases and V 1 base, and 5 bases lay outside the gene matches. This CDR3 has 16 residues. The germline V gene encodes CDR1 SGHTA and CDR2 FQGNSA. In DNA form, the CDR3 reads TGTGCCAGCAGCTTAGTACCGCGGGAGGTCTCCTACGAGCAGTACTTC. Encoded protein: CASSLVPREVSYEQYF. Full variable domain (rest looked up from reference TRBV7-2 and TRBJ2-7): GAGVSQSPSNKVTEKGKDVELRCDPISGHTALYWYRQSLGQGLEFLIYFQGNSAPDKSGLPSDRFSAERTGGSVSTLTIQRTQQEDSAVYLCASSLVPREVSYEQYFGPGTRLTVT.

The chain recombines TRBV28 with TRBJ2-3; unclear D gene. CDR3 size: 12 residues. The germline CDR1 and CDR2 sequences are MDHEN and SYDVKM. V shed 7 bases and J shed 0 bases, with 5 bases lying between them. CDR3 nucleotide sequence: TGTGCCAGCACGGGCAGCACAGATACGCAGTATTTT. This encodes CASTGSTDTQYF. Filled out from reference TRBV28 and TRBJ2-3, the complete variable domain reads DVKVTQSSRYLVKRTGEKVFLECVQDMDHENMFWYRQDPGLGLRLIYFSYDVKMKEKGDIPEGYSVSREKKERFSLILESASTNQTSMYLCASTGSTDTQYFGPGTRLTVL.

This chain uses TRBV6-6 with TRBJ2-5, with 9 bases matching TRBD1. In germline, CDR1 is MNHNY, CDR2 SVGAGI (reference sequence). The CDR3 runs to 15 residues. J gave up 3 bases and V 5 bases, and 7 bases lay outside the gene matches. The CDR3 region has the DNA TGTGCCAGCAGTGTTACAGGGGGCATCGAAGAGACCCAGTACTTC. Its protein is CASSVTGGIEETQYF.

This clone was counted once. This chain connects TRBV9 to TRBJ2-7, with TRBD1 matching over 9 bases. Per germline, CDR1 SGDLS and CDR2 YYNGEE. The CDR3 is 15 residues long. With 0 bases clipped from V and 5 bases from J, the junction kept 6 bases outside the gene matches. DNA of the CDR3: TGTGCCAGCAGCGTAGGGGGGACAGGGCTCGACGAGCAGTACTTC. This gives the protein CASSVGGTGLDEQYF.

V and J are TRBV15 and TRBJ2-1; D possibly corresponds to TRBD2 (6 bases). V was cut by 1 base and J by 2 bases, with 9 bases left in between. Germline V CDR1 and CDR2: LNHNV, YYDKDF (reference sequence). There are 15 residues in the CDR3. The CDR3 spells CATSRVASAYNEQFF. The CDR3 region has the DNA TGTGCCACCAGCAGAGTTGCTAGCGCCTACAATGAGCAGTTCTTC.

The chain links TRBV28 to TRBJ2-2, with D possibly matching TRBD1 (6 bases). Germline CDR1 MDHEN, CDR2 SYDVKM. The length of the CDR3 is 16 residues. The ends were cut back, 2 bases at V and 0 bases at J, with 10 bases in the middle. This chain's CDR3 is CASSLPGHANTGELFF. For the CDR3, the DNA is TGTGCCAGCAGTTTACCGGGACACGCGAACACCGGGGAGCTGTTTTTT.

The DNA of the CDR3 is TGTGCCAGCAGCCACATAATCACTGAAGCTTTCTTT. The encoded protein is CASSHIITEAFF. The chain carries TRBV11-2 and TRBJ1-1, with no clear D. V was cut by 5 bases and J by 4 bases, with 8 bases left in between. This CDR3 is 12 amino acids long. Germline lookup yields CDR1 SGHAT and CDR2 FQNNGV.

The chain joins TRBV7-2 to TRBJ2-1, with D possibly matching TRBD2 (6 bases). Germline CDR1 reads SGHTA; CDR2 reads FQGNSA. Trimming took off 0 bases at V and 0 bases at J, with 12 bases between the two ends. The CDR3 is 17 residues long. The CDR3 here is CASSLAYRRGSYNEQFF. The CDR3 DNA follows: TGTGCCAGCAGCTTAGCGTATAGGCGGGGCTCCTACAATGAGCAGTTCTTC.

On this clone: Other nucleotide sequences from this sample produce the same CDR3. The chain's CDR3 is CASSLLGTGLYEQYF. The CDR3 nucleotides are TGTGCCAGCAGTTTATTGGGGACAGGGCTCTACGAGCAGTACTTC. V usage is TRBV27 and J usage is TRBJ2-7; 9 bases fit TRBD1. CDR3 size: 15 residues. Trimming cost V 1 base and J 3 bases; bases outside gene matches: 4. CDR1 is MNHEY and CDR2 is SMNVEV in the germline V gene (reference sequence).

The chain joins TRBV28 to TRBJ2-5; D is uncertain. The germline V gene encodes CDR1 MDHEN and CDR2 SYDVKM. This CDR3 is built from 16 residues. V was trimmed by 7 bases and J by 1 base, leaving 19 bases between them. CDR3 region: CASTLNPGHPQETQYF. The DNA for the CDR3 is TGTGCCAGCACTCTGAACCCCGGGCACCCCCAAGAGACCCAGTACTTC.

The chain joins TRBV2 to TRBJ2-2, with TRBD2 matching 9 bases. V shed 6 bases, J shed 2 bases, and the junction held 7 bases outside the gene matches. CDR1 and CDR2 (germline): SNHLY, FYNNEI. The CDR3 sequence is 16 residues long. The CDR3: CASRDPSGINTGELFF. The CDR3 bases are TGTGCCAGCAGGGACCCTAGCGGGATTAACACCGGGGAGCTGTTTTTT.

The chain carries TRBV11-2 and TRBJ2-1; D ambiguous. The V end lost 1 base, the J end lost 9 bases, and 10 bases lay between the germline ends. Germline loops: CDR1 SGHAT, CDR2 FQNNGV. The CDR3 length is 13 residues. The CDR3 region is CASSLGGPAEQFF. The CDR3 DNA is TGTGCCAGCAGCTTAGGTGGCCCTGCTGAGCAGTTCTTC.

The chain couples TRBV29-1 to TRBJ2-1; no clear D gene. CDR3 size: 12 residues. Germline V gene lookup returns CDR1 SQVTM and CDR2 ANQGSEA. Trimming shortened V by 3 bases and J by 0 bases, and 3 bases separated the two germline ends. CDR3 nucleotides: TGCAGCGTTGATGACTCCTACAATGAGCAGTTCTTC. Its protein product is CSVDDSYNEQFF.

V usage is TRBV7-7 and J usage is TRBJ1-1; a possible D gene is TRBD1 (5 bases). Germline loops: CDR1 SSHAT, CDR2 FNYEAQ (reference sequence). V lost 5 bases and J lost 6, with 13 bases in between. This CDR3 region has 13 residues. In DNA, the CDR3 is TGTGCCAGCAGCCCGGCGACAGTCTCTGAAGCTTTCTTT. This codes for CASSPATVSEAFF.

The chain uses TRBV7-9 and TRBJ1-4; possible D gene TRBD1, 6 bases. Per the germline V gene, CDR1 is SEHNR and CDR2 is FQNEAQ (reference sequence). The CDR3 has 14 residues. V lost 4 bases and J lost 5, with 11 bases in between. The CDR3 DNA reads TGTGCCAGCAGCTCTACAGGGTTGAATGAAAAACTGTTTTTT. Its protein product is CASSSTGLNEKLFF.

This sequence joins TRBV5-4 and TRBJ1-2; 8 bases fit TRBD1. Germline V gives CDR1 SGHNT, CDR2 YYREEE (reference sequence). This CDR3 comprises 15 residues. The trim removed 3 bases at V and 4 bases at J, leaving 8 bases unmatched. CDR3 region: CASSSTGDAPYGYTF. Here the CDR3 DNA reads TGTGCCAGCAGCTCGACAGGGGACGCCCCCTATGGCTACACCTTC.

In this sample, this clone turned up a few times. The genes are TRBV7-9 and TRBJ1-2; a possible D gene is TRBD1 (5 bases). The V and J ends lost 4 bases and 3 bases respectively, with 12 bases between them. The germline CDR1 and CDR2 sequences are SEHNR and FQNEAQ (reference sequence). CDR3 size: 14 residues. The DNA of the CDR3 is TGTGCCAGCAGCTCCGGGGGTACGGACTATGGCTACACCTTC. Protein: CASSSGGTDYGYTF. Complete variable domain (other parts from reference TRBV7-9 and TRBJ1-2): DTGVSQNPRHKITKRGQNVTFRCDPISEHNRLYWYRQTLGQGPEFLTYFQNEAQLEKSRLLSDRFSAERPKGSFSTLEIQRTEQGDSAMYLCASSSGGTDYGYTFGSGTRLTVV.